These 29 T cell receptor beta chains originate from one sample sequenced in a study of identical twins. TCRdb reanalysed the 5' RACE reads using MiXCR and keeps one entry per CDR3 protein. The table lists under 500,000 distinct CDR3 sequences, roughly an eighth of them singletons. The same sample was also studied in work on yellow fever vaccine responses in identical twins.

Source material: CD4+ T cells sorted from blood. These receptors were taken from a woman aged 18-30 years in good health.

The chain joins TRBV18 to TRBJ2-1; D call uncertain. The CDR3 length is 15 residues. The germline V gene encodes CDR1 KGHSH and CDR2 LQKENI. Between the trimmed V and J ends, which lost 7 bases and 1 base, there was a span of 14 bases. Here the CDR3 reads CASFQSVRSYNEQFF. The CDR3 DNA reads TGTGCCAGCTTCCAGTCGGTTAGGTCCTACAATGAGCAGTTCTTC.

The chain joins TRBV7-3 to TRBJ2-1; D is possibly TRBD1 (5 bases). V lost 2 bases and J lost 6, with 11 bases in between. This CDR3 is built from 14 residues. CDR1 and CDR2 (germline): SGHTA, FQGTGA. The CDR3 nucleotides are TGTGCCAGCAGCTTATCCCCAGGGATCAATGAGCAGTTCTTC. Encoded protein: CASSLSPGINEQFF.

This clonotype was detected only a few times. The chain joins TRBV12-3 or TRBV12-4 to TRBJ2-7; possibly TRBD1 for D (6 bases). The CDR3 covers 14 residues. V shed 5 bases and J shed 3 bases, with 14 bases lying between them. The CDR3 bases are TGTGCCAGCAGTACCCAGGGGTCCGTCTACGAGCAGTACTTC. Protein product: CASSTQGSVYEQYF.

The chain recombines TRBV20-1 with TRBJ2-1, with 8 bases fitting TRBD2. V lost 0 bases to trimming and J lost 1 base; unmatched junction nucleotides: 8. The germline gives CDR1 DFQATT, CDR2 SNEGSKA (reference sequence). This CDR3 spans 17 amino acids. The CDR3 protein is CSARDAAAGVSYNEQFF. As DNA, the CDR3 is TGCAGTGCTAGAGATGCCGCAGCGGGAGTATCCTACAATGAGCAGTTCTTC.

The rearrangement links TRBV11-2 to TRBJ1-2, with D unclear. Germline V lookup: CDR1 SGHAT, CDR2 FQNNGV. Trimming took 2 bases from V and 0 from J, leaving 16 bases between them. The CDR3 extends over 17 amino acids. Here the CDR3 DNA reads TGTGCCAGCAGCTTACATCCCCAGACCTTAACTAACTATGGCTACACCTTC. Residues: CASSLHPQTLTNYGYTF.

This chain uses TRBV18 with TRBJ2-7; a weak D match, TRBD1 (5 bases). V was trimmed by 3 bases and J by 0 bases, leaving 9 bases between them. The CDR3 consists of 14 residues. CDR1 is KGHSH and CDR2 is LQKENI in the germline V gene. The CDR3 DNA is TGTGCCAGCTCACCCGACAGCCTCTCCTACGAGCAGTACTTC. This translates into CASSPDSLSYEQYF.

The chain employs TRBV20-1 and TRBJ2-7, with 7 bases identical to TRBD1. The CDR3 spans 13 residues. In germline, CDR1 is DFQATT, CDR2 SNEGSKA (reference sequence). The trim removed 5 bases at V and 2 bases at J, leaving 6 bases unmatched. The CDR3 sequence: CSAYVTGTYEQYF. CDR3 in DNA: TGCAGTGCTTACGTGACAGGGACCTACGAGCAGTACTTC.

V usage is TRBV20-1 and J usage is TRBJ2-7; possibly TRBD2 for D (6 bases). CDR1 is DFQATT and CDR2 is SNEGSKA in the germline V gene (reference sequence). The CDR3 consists of 15 residues. Trimming stripped 3 bases from V and 6 bases from J, with 21 bases between. CDR3: CSASGTRTGILEQYF. CDR3 nucleotides: TGCAGTGCTAGCGGGACTCGAACCGGGATTCTCGAGCAGTACTTC.

This clonotype was detected many times. The genes are TRBV27 and TRBJ2-1, with TRBD1 matching over 9 bases. The germline CDR1 and CDR2 sequences are MNHEY and SMNVEV (reference sequence). The CDR3 is made up of 15 amino acids. J gave up 1 base and V 7 bases, and 5 bases lay outside the gene matches. The chain's CDR3 is CASNTQGASYNEQFF. CDR3 DNA: TGTGCCAGCAACACACAGGGGGCATCCTACAATGAGCAGTTCTTC.

This clonotype was found a few times. This chain joins TRBV7-9 and TRBJ2-2; D is uncertain. The CDR3 runs to 13 residues. Germline CDR1 is SEHNR and CDR2 is FQNEAQ (reference sequence). V lost 6 bases to trimming and J lost 1 base, with 6 bases between them. The CDR3 region has the DNA TGTGCCAGCAGAGTCCTGAACACCGGGGAGCTGTTTTTT. Protein: CASRVLNTGELFF. The complete variable domain, with remaining parts taken from reference TRBV7-9 and TRBJ2-2, reads DTGVSQNPRHKITKRGQNVTFRCDPISEHNRLYWYRQTLGQGPEFLTYFQNEAQLEKSRLLSDRFSAERPKGSFSTLEIQRTEQGDSAMYLCASRVLNTGELFFGEGSRLTVL.

In this sample, this clonotype turned up a few times. CDR3 residues: CASSNRDPTDTQYF. CDR3 DNA: TGTGCCAGCAGTAACCGGGACCCAACAGATACGCAGTATTTT. The chain uses TRBV6-2 or TRBV6-3 and TRBJ2-3, with D perhaps matching TRBD1 or TRBD2 (5 bases each). Germline loops: CDR1 MNHEY, CDR2 SVGEGT. The germline V and J ends were trimmed by 5 bases and 3 bases, with 12 bases remaining between them. This CDR3 is 14 amino acids long.

The chain combines TRBV7-2 with TRBJ2-1, with D perhaps TRBD2 (5 bases). Germline V gene lookup returns CDR1 SGHTA and CDR2 FQGNSA. This CDR3 is built from 16 residues. The V gene lost 1 base and the J gene lost 9 bases, with 19 bases spanning the gap. The CDR3 DNA follows: TGTGCCAGCAGCTTAGATGCGGGTGCTTCGATGAGTGAGCAGTTCTTC. Translated, it gives CASSLDAGASMSEQFF. The whole variable domain, filled in from reference TRBV7-2 and TRBJ2-1, reads GAGVSQSPSNKVTEKGKDVELRCDPISGHTALYWYRQSLGQGLEFLIYFQGNSAPDKSGLPSDRFSAERTGGSVSTLTIQRTQQEDSAVYLCASSLDAGASMSEQFFGPGTRLTVL.

This clonotype has a handful of counts. The chain links TRBV28 to TRBJ2-5, with D tentatively TRBD1 (6 bases). CDR1 and CDR2 from the germline V gene are MDHEN and SYDVKM. Trimming left V 8 bases short and J 5 bases short, with 12 bases between. The CDR3 sequence is 12 residues long. The CDR3, as DNA: TGTGCCAGCGTTCGAGGGGGTGAGACCCAGTACTTC. Protein product: CASVRGGETQYF.

CDR3 amino acids: CSAGRDFTEAFF. CDR3 bases: TGCAGTGCCGGCAGGGATTTCACTGAAGCTTTCTTT. The gene calls are TRBV20-1 and TRBJ1-1; a possible D gene is TRBD1 (5 bases). The length of the CDR3 is 12 residues. V lost 6 bases to trimming and J lost 4 bases, with 12 bases between them. The germline CDR1 and CDR2 sequences are DFQATT and SNEGSKA (reference sequence).

This clonotype was counted ten times or more. The chain joins TRBV29-1 to TRBJ2-1; 8 nucleotides agree with TRBD1. Germline V lookup: CDR1 SQVTM, CDR2 ANQGSEA. V was clipped by 7 bases and J by 4 bases; unmatched bases: 9. This CDR3 has 14 amino acids. The CDR3 protein is CSAKTGGSYNEQFF. CDR3 bases: TGCAGCGCAAAAACAGGGGGAAGTTACAATGAGCAGTTCTTC.

The chain combines TRBV4-1 with TRBJ2-6, with 9 bases matching TRBD1. The J segment lost 1 base and the V segment lost 2 bases, leaving 3 bases of the junction unmatched. This CDR3 is built from 17 residues. Per germline, CDR1 MGHRA and CDR2 YSYEKL. CDR3 amino acids: CASSQTGTGSGANVLTF. CDR3 sequence (DNA): TGCGCCAGCAGCCAAACGGGGACAGGGTCTGGGGCCAACGTCCTGACTTTC.

This clonotype was counted between two and nine times. V is TRBV12-3 or TRBV12-4 and J is TRBJ2-5; 10 bases agree with TRBD2. Unmatched junction bases numbered 9, after V lost 3 bases and J lost 5 bases. The CDR3 spans 16 residues. CDR3 DNA sequence: TGTGCCAGCAGTTTCTCAGCGGGAGGGCGGGGGGAGACCCAGTACTTC. This codes for CASSFSAGGRGETQYF.

On this clonotype: A junction end diverges from the germline sequence, so it may reflect a read error. The rearrangement links TRBV12-3 or TRBV12-4 to TRBJ2-2, with TRBD2 as a possible D gene (5 bases). The CDR3 sequence is 14 residues long. The CDR3 region has the DNA TGTGCCAGCAGTTTAAATAACGGGAACGGGGAGCTGCTTTTT. Encoded protein: CASSLNNGNGELLF.

J is TRBJ1-6 and V is TRBV3-1, with TRBD1 identical over 8 bases. Germline assignment: CDR1 LGHDT and CDR2 YNNKEL (reference sequence). V trimming: 4 bases; J trimming: 7 bases; junction bases outside the gene matches: 6. The CDR3 consists of 15 residues. DNA for the CDR3: TGTGCCAGCAGCCTCCTTACAGGGGGGAATTCACCCCTCCACTTT. Protein sequence: CASSLLTGGNSPLHF. The variable domain in full, completed from reference TRBV3-1 and TRBJ1-6, reads DTAVSQTPKYLVTQMGNDKSIKCEQNLGHDTMYWYKQDSKKFLKIMFSYNNKELIINETVPNRFSPKSPDKAHLNLHINSLELGDSAVYFCASSLLTGGNSPLHFGNGTRLTVT.

The rearrangement joins TRBV7-8 to TRBJ2-1; D not certain. The CDR3 loop spans 15 amino acids. Germline V gene sequence: CDR1 SGHVS, CDR2 FQNEAQ. V was trimmed by 8 bases and J by 0 bases, leaving 14 bases between them. CDR3 sequence reads: CASGYLGSSYNEQFF. The CDR3 DNA is TGTGCCAGCGGCTACCTGGGAAGCTCCTACAATGAGCAGTTCTTC.

This clonotype was recorded a few times. The rearrangement links TRBV25-1 to TRBJ2-5; 8 nucleotides line up with TRBD2. The trim removed 6 bases at V and 4 bases at J, leaving 4 bases unmatched. Germline V lookup: CDR1 MGHDK, CDR2 SYGVNS. The CDR3 runs to 13 residues. The CDR3 DNA follows: TGTGCCAGCAGGGATAGCGGGGCAGAGACCCAGTACTTC. It translates to CASRDSGAETQYF.

CDR3 nucleotide sequence: TGTGCCAGCAGCCAAGATCGGCAGTTCCATCTGTTCTTC. Encoded protein: CASSQDRQFHLFF. V gene TRBV3-1 combines with J gene TRBJ2-1, with unresolved D. V was pared by 0 bases and J by 15 bases, with 15 bases between. CDR3 length equals 13 residues. The germline CDR1 and CDR2 sequences are LGHDT and YNNKEL (reference sequence).

The chain has TRBV5-1 and TRBJ2-7, with D uncertain. The CDR3 spans 13 residues. V was clipped by 6 bases and J by 4 bases, with 14 bases between them. Germline loops: CDR1 SGHRS, CDR2 YFSETQ. CDR3 nucleotide sequence: TGCGCCAGCATCCCTACGTCGAAGTACGAGCAGTACTTC. The encoded protein is CASIPTSKYEQYF.

This clonotype was picked up a small number of times. V gene TRBV29-1 combines with J gene TRBJ2-3; 11 bases fit TRBD2. The junction had 3 bases not matched to a gene; V was cut back by 3 bases and J by 4 bases. The CDR3 extends over 14 amino acids. Germline V gene sequence: CDR1 SQVTM, CDR2 ANQGSEA. CDR3 loop: CSVDSLAGADTQYF. CDR3 bases: TGCAGCGTTGATTCACTAGCGGGAGCAGATACGCAGTATTTT.

The chain has TRBV6-2 or TRBV6-3 and TRBJ2-7; 8 bases line up with TRBD2. V was pared by 0 bases and J by 2 bases, with 6 bases of the junction left unmatched. Germline V gene data show CDR1 as MNHEY and CDR2 as SVGEGT. The CDR3 loop spans 16 amino acids. CDR3 sequence: CASSYSSAGVPYEQYF. The CDR3 DNA is TGTGCCAGCAGTTACTCGTCAGCGGGAGTACCCTACGAGCAGTACTTC.

The rearrangement joins TRBV2 to TRBJ2-7; D perhaps matches TRBD2 (6 bases). Per the germline V gene, CDR1 is SNHLY and CDR2 is FYNNEI. The CDR3 loop spans 16 amino acids. V was shortened by 7 bases and J by 2 bases, with 21 bases between the two germline ends. The CDR3 sequence: CASIRDSRLRAYEQYF. The CDR3 DNA follows: TGTGCCAGCATAAGGGACTCAAGACTGCGGGCCTACGAGCAGTACTTC.

This chain links TRBV29-1 with TRBJ1-1; D possibly corresponds to TRBD1 (6 bases). The germline V and J ends were trimmed by 5 bases and 2 bases, with 12 bases remaining between them. Germline CDR1 SQVTM, CDR2 ANQGSEA. The CDR3 spans 13 residues. CDR3 in amino acids: CSVSTGHNTEAFF. Here the CDR3 DNA reads TGCAGCGTTTCCACGGGACACAACACTGAAGCTTTCTTT.

The chain uses TRBV4-2 and TRBJ2-7; 12 nucleotides match TRBD2. Germline assignment: CDR1 LGHNA and CDR2 YNFKEQ. The CDR3 has 19 amino acids. Unmatched junction bases numbered 15, after V lost 0 bases and J lost 6 bases. The CDR3 here is CASSQDARSSGGAVVEQYF. Written as DNA, the CDR3 is TGTGCCAGCAGCCAAGACGCAAGGTCTAGCGGGGGGGCAGTAGTCGAGCAGTACTTC.

The chain links TRBV27 to TRBJ2-7, with TRBD2 identical over 9 bases. After removal of 3 bases from V and 7 bases from J, the junction contained 7 bases not matched to a gene. The CDR3 runs to 14 residues. Germline CDR1 is MNHEY and CDR2 is SMNVEV (reference sequence). DNA for the CDR3: TGTGCCAGCAGTTTCGCGGGAGGGCCGGGTGAGCAGTACTTC. Amino acids: CASSFAGGPGEQYF.